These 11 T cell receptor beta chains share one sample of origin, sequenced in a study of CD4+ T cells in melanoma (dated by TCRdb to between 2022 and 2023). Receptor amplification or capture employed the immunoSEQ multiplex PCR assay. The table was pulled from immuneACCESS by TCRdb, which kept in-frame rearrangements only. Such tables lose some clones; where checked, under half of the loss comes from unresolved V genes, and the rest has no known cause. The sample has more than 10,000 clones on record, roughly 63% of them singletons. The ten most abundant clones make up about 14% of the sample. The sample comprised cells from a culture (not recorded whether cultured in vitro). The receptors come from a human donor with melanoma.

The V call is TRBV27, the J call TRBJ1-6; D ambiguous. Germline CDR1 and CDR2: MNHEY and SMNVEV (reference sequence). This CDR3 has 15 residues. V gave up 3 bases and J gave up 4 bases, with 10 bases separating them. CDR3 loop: CASSFSEAYNSPLHF. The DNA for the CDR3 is TGTGCCAGCAGTTTTTCGGAAGCTTATAATTCACCCCTCCACTTT.

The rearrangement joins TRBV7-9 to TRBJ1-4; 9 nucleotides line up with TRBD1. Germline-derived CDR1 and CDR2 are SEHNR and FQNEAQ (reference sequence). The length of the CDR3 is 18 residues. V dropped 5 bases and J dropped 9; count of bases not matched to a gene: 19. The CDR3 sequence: CASSRKEQGAVIGKKLFF. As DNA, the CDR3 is TGTGCCAGCAGCCGAAAGGAACAGGGGGCAGTCATTGGTAAAAAACTGTTTTTT. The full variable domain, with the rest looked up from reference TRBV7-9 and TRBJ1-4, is DTGVSQNPRHKITKRGQNVTFRCDPISEHNRLYWYRQTLGQGPEFLTYFQNEAQLEKSRLLSDRFSAERPKGSFSTLEIQRTEQGDSAMYLCASSRKEQGAVIGKKLFFGSGTQLSVL.

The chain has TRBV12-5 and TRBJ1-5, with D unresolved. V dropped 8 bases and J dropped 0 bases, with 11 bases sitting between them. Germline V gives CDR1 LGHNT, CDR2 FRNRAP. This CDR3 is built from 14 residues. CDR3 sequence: CASKGTHSNQPQHF. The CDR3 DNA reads TGTGCTAGTAAAGGAACCCATAGCAATCAGCCCCAGCATTTT.

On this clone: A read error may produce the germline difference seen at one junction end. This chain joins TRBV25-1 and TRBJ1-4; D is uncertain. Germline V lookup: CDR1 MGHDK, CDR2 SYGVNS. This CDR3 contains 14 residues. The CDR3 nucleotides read TGTGCCAGCACCCCCGCCTTAATGAATGGAAAACTGTTTTTT. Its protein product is CASTPALMNGKLFF.

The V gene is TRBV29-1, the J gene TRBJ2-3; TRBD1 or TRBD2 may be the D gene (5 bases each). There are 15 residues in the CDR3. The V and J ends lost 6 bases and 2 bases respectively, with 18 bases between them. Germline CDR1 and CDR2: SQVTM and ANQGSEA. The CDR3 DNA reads TGCAGCGTAGCGACCGGGACCCAATACACAGATACGCAGTATTTT. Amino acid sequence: CSVATGTQYTDTQYF.

CDR3 in amino acids: CASSYSLGRVTDTQYF. The CDR3 nucleotides read TGTGCCAGCAGTTACTCGCTGGGGAGGGTCACAGATACGCAGTATTTT. The V and J genes are TRBV6-5 and TRBJ2-3; 7 bases are a match to TRBD2. Germline V gene sequence: CDR1 MNHEY, CDR2 SVGAGI. V gave up 0 bases and J gave up 2 bases; unmatched junction bases: 5. The CDR3 loop spans 16 amino acids.

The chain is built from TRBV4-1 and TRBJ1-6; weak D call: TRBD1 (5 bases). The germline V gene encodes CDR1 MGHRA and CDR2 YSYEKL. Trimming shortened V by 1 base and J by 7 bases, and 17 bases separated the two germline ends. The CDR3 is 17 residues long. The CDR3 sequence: CASSQGKGEPWNSPLHF. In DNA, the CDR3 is TGCGCCAGCAGCCAAGGGAAAGGGGAACCATGGAATTCACCCCTCCACTTT.

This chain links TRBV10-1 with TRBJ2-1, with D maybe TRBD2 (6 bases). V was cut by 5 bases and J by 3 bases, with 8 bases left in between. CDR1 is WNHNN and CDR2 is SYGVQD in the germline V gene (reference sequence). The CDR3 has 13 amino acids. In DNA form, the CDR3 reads TGCGCCAGCAGTCCGGGACTCTACAATGAGCAGTTCTTC. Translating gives CASSPGLYNEQFF.

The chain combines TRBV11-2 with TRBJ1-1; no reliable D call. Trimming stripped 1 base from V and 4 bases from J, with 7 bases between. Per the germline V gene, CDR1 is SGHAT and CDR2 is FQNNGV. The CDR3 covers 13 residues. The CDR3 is CASSLVVGTEAFF. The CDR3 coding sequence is TGTGCCAGCAGCTTAGTCGTCGGCACTGAAGCTTTCTTT.

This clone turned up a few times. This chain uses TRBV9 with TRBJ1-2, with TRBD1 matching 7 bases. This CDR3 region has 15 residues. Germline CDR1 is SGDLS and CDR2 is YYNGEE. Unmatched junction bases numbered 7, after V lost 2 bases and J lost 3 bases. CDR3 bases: TGTGCCAGCAGCGTCCTTCCAGGGGGAGACTATGGCTACACCTTC. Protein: CASSVLPGGDYGYTF.

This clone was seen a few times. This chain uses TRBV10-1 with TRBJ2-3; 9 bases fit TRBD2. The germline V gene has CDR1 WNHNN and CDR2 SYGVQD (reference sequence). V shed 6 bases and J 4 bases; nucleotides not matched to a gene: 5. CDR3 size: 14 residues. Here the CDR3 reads CASSLRGGADTQYF. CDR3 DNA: TGCGCCAGCAGCTTGCGGGGGGGCGCAGATACGCAGTATTTT.